These 11 T cell receptor beta chains were all obtained from the same sample, sequenced in a study of TIL therapy for anti-PD-1-resistant metastatic lung cancer. Time point described: pre-treatment sample, taken before nivolumab and TIL therapy. Pleural nodules or supraclavicular lymph nodes made up most of the excised metastases sampled. Sequencing used immunoSEQ v3. Clones were sequenced by immunoSEQ multiplex PCR, and TCRdb holds only the in-frame ones, with some missing. There are some 13,000 clones in the sample; 66% occur only once, and roughly 8.9% lies in the top ten. The sequenced sample was tumor tissue, obtained at baseline. The receptors shown here come from a woman between 30 and 85 years old with non-small cell lung cancer.

This rearrangement joins TRBV7-2 to TRBJ2-3; 14 nucleotides line up with TRBD2. There are 16 residues in the CDR3. Germline V lookup: CDR1 SGHTA, CDR2 FQGNSA. J was trimmed by 1 base and V by 5 bases; bases with no gene match: 2. CDR3 DNA sequence: TGTGCCAGCAGCATGGGACTAGCGGGGGGCACAGATACGCAGTATTTT. It yields the protein CASSMGLAGGTDTQYF.

This clone was seen more than once but under ten times. The rearrangement joins TRBV2 to TRBJ2-5; D uncertain. The CDR3 has 15 residues. Germline assignment: CDR1 SNHLY and CDR2 FYNNEI. V gave up 6 bases and J gave up 0 bases, with 14 bases separating them. The CDR3 here is CASRRRSGYQETQYF. The DNA of the CDR3 is TGTGCCAGCAGGCGTCGGAGTGGTTACCAAGAGACCCAGTACTTC.

The rearrangement uses TRBV7-2 and TRBJ1-6; D is perhaps TRBD1 (5 bases). Trimming removed 1 base from V and 4 bases from J, with 11 bases in between. The CDR3 sequence is 16 residues long. Germline values: CDR1 SGHTA, CDR2 FQGNSA. This CDR3 is CASSLGQGPYNSPLHF. The CDR3 nucleotides read TGTGCCAGCAGCTTAGGGCAGGGACCTTATAATTCACCCCTCCACTTT.

This clone was seen a few times. The chain employs TRBV23-1 and TRBJ1-1; 8 nucleotides align to TRBD1. TRBV23-1 carries the ORF label, with uncertain function. This CDR3 spans 15 amino acids. After removal of 8 bases from V and 10 bases from J, the junction contained 18 bases not matched to a gene. The CDR3 nucleotides read TGCGCCAGCGGCGAAAAGGGACAGGAGGTTCAGGTAGCTTTCTTT. Amino acid sequence: CASGEKGQEVQVAFF.

The V call is TRBV4-3, the J call TRBJ2-7; 7 positions agree with TRBD1. The germline V gene has CDR1 LGHNA and CDR2 YSLEER. The V and J ends lost 0 bases and 3 bases, in that order; junction bases with no gene match: 2. The CDR3 spans 14 residues. The CDR3 reads CASSQEAGGYEQYF. The CDR3 nucleotides read TGCGCCAGCAGCCAAGAAGCAGGGGGCTACGAGCAGTACTTC.

The genes are TRBV7-9 and TRBJ2-7, with 8 bases aligning to TRBD1. Per the germline V gene, CDR1 is SEHNR and CDR2 is FQNEAQ (reference sequence). The CDR3 has 15 residues. Germline trimming cut 5 bases from V and 7 bases from J; bases unmatched to any gene: 13. The CDR3 DNA reads TGTGCCAGCAGCCTCCGGCGACAGGGGTTTTTTGAGCAGTACTTC. Its translation: CASSLRRQGFFEQYF. The full variable domain, its missing parts supplied by reference TRBV7-9 and TRBJ2-7, is DTGVSQNPRHKITKRGQNVTFRCDPISEHNRLYWYRQTLGQGPEFLTYFQNEAQLEKSRLLSDRFSAERPKGSFSTLEIQRTEQGDSAMYLCASSLRRQGFFEQYFGPGTRLTVT.

The chain has TRBV11-2 and TRBJ2-5, with D possibly TRBD2 on 5 matching bases. Trimming removed 5 bases from V and 1 base from J, with 11 bases in between. Germline V gene lookup returns CDR1 SGHAT and CDR2 FQNNGV. The CDR3 contains 14 residues. The CDR3: CASSHFSVQETQYF. DNA for the CDR3: TGTGCCAGCAGCCATTTTAGCGTCCAAGAGACCCAGTACTTC.

This clone was detected once. The chain couples TRBV18 to TRBJ1-1; D unresolved. Looked up from germline, CDR1 is KGHSH and CDR2 is LQKENI. Trimming removed 3 bases at V and 4 bases at J, with 24 bases between. The CDR3 runs to 18 residues. This CDR3 is CASSPVFSGSGSGTEAFF. The CDR3 coding sequence is TGTGCCAGCTCACCTGTGTTTTCAGGATCTGGCTCGGGCACTGAAGCTTTCTTT.

This clone was seen a few times. This sequence joins TRBV5-1 and TRBJ2-7; no clear D. CDR3 length: 14 amino acids. Trimming stripped 0 bases from V and 1 base from J, with 8 bases between. CDR1 is SGHRS, CDR2 YFSETQ, per germline. CDR3 in amino acids: CASSLVRASYEQYF. In DNA form, the CDR3 reads TGCGCCAGCAGCTTGGTAAGGGCTTCCTACGAGCAGTACTTC.

This sequence joins TRBV5-8 and TRBJ2-3, with TRBD2 matching 8 bases. The junction had 4 bases not matched to a gene; V was cut back by 0 bases and J by 4 bases. The CDR3 is made up of 15 amino acids. Looked up from germline, CDR1 is SGHTS and CDR2 is YDEGEE. Written as DNA, the CDR3 is TGTGCCAGCAGCTTGGCCGGGAGGGGTGCAGATACGCAGTATTTT. This codes for CASSLAGRGADTQYF. The full variable domain, completed using reference TRBV5-8 and TRBJ2-3, is EAGVTQSPTHLIKTRGQQATLRCSPISGHTSVYWYQQALGLGLQFLLWYDEGEERNRGNFPPRFSGRQFPNYSSELNVNALELEDSALYLCASSLAGRGADTQYFGPGTRLTVL.

This chain links TRBV19 with TRBJ1-5; D remains ambiguous. CDR3 length equals 13 residues. V shed 3 bases and J shed 4 bases, with 7 bases lying between them. Germline values: CDR1 LNHDA, CDR2 SQIVND (reference sequence). Written as DNA, the CDR3 is TGTGCCAGTAGTATTTTGGAGAATCAGCCCCAGCATTTT. Its protein is CASSILENQPQHF.